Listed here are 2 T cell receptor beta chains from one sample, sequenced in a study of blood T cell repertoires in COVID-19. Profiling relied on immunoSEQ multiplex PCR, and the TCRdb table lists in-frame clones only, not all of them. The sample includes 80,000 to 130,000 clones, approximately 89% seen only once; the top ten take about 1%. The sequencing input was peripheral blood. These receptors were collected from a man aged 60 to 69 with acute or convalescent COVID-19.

CDR3 in DNA: TGTGCCAGCAGCTTGGTCCAGGGTTCGGCTCAGCCCCAGCATTTT. This encodes CASSLVQGSAQPQHF. This sequence joins TRBV7-2 and TRBJ1-5, with D possibly TRBD1 on 5 matching bases. Germline V lookup: CDR1 SGHTA, CDR2 FQGNSA. The CDR3 runs 15 residues. Trimming took off 3 bases at V and 6 bases at J, with 15 bases between the two ends.

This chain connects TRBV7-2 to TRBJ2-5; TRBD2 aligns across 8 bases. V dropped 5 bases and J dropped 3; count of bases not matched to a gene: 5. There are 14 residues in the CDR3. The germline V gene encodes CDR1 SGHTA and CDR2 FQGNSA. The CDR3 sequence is CASSRTLAEETQYF. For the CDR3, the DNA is TGTGCCAGCAGCCGGACACTAGCGGAAGAGACCCAGTACTTC.